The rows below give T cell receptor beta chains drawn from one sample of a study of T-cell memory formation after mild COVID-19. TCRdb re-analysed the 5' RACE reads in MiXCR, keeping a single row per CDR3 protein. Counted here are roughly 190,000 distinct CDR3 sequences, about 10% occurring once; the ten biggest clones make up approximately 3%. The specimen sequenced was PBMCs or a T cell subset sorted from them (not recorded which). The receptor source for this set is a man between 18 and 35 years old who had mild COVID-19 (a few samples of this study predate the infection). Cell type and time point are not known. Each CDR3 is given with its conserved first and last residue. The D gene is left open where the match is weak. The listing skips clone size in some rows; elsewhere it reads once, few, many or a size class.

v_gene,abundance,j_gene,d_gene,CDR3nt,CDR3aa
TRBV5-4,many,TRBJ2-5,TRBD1,TGTGCCAGCAGCGGACGACAGGGTTTCCAAGAGACCCAGTACTTC,CASSGRQGFQETQYF
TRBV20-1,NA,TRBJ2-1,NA,TGCAGTGCTAAAACCCCCAGCGGTTACAATGAGCAGTTCTTC,CSAKTPSGYNEQFF
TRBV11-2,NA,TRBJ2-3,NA,TGTGCCAGTTGTAAGAACGAGGATACGCAGTATTTT,CASCKNEDTQYF
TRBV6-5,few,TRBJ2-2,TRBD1,TGTGCCAGCAGTTCCACAGGGGGCGCCGGGACCGGGGAGCTGTTTTTT,CASSSTGGAGTGELFF
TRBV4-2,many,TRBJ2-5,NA,TGTGCCAGCAGCCAGAGTGTTGCGGAGACCCAGTACTTC,CASSQSVAETQYF
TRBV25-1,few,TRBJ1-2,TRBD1,TGTGCCAGCAGTGAGCCGGGACAGGGAATCTATGGCTACACCTTC,CASSEPGQGIYGYTF
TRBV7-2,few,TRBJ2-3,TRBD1,TGTGCCAGCAGCTCCGGGACAGGGATTAGCACAGATACGCAGTATTTT,CASSSGTGISTDTQYF
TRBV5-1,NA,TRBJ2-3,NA,TGCGCCAGCAGCTTGAGGAGCGGAACAGATACGCAGTATTTT,CASSLRSGTDTQYF
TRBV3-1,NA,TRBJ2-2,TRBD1,TGTGCCAGCAGCCAAGGGACAGGAGTCGGGGAGCTGTTTTTT,CASSQGTGVGELFF
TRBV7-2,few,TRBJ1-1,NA,TGTGCCAGCAGCGCTAAGCGGGGAGAGACTGAAGCTTTCTTT,CASSAKRGETEAFF
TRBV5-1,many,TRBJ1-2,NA,TGCGCCAGCAGCTTGGACAGAGTAACGGGCTACACCTTC,CASSLDRVTGYTF
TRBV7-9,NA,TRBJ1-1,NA,TGTGCCAGCAGCGTACCCCCGGGGGCAGCTTTCTTT,CASSVPPGAAFF
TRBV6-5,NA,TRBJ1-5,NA,TGTGCCAGCAGTTATGGGGACGCAGGGCAGCCCCAGCATTTT,CASSYGDAGQPQHF
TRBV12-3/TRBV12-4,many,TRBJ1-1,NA,TGTGCCAGCAGCTTGACAGGATCATTGAACACTGAAGCTTTCTTT,CASSLTGSLNTEAFF
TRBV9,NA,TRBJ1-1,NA,TGTGCCAGCAGCCGCGCAGGACGGGGAGCTTTCTTT,CASSRAGRGAFF
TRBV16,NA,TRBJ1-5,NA,TGTGCCAGCAGCCAATCGTCAGACACTCATCAGCCCCAGCATTTT,CASSQSSDTHQPQHF
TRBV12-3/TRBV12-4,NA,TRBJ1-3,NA,TGTGCCAGCAGCCAGCAATTAGTTGGAAACACCATATATTTT,CASSQQLVGNTIYF
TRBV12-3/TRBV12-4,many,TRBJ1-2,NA,TGTGCCAGCAGAGACCTTAACTATGGCTACACCTTC,CASRDLNYGYTF
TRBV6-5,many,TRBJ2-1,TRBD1,TGTGCCAGCAGTCGACAGGGTATGAATGAGCAGTTCTTC,CASSRQGMNEQFF
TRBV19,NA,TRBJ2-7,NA,TGTGCCAGTAGGAAAGACAGCGTTGGGCCCTACGAGCAGTACTTC,CASRKDSVGPYEQYF
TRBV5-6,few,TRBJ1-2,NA,TGTGCCAGCAGCGGGACTCCGAACTATGGCTACACCTTC,CASSGTPNYGYTF
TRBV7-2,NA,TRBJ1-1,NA,TGTGCCAGCAGAGACCCTGACCGGAACACTGAAGCTTTCTTT,CASRDPDRNTEAFF
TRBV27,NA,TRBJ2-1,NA,TGTGCCAGCAGTTTATGGGTGGGATACAATGAGCAGTTCTTC,CASSLWVGYNEQFF
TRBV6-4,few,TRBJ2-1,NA,TGTGCCAGCAGTGACAGGGGGGGCCCGCAGTTCTTC,CASSDRGGPQFF
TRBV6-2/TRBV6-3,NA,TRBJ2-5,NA,TGTGCCAGCAGTAAGACCCAGGGGCAAGAGACCCAGTACTTC,CASSKTQGQETQYF
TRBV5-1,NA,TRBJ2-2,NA,TGCGCCAGCAGCTTGCATTCAGACAACACCGGGGAGCTGTTTTTT,CASSLHSDNTGELFF
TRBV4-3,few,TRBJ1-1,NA,TGCGCCAGCAGCCAAGATCGCAGCCGTGGCGGGAACACTGAAGCTTTCTTT,CASSQDRSRGGNTEAFF
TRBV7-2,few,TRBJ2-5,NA,TGTGCCAGCAGCCTCACCCCGTTGGAGACCCAGTACTTC,CASSLTPLETQYF
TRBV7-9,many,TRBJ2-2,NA,TGTGCCAGCAGCCTGACTAGTTCGGTCACCGGGGAGCTGTTTTTT,CASSLTSSVTGELFF
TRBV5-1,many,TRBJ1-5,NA,TGCGCCAGCAGCCATCAGCCCCAGCATTTT,CASSHQPQHF
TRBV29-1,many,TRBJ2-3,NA,TGCAGCGTAGGGGGGGGACCCGGAGATACGCAGTATTTT,CSVGGGPGDTQYF
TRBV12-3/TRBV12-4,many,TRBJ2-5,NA,TGTGCCAGCAGTCAAGGACCCTCAGAGACCCAGTACTTC,CASSQGPSETQYF
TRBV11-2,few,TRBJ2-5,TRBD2,TGTGCCAGCAGCTTAGGACTCAGCGGGGGGACCCAAGAGACCCAGTACTTC,CASSLGLSGGTQETQYF
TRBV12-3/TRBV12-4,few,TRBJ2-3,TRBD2,TGTGCCAGCAGCCTTCGGACTAGCGGGGCAGATACGCAGTATTTT,CASSLRTSGADTQYF
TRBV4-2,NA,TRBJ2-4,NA,TGTGCCAGCAGCCAAGAGGACAGAACGGCCAAAAACATTCAGTACTTC,CASSQEDRTAKNIQYF
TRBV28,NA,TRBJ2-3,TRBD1,TGTGCCAGCTGGGACAGAAACACAGATACGCAGTATTTT,CASWDRNTDTQYF
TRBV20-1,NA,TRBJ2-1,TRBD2,TGCAGTCTTGGGACTAGCGGGGGCCATGAGCAGTTCTTC,CSLGTSGGHEQFF
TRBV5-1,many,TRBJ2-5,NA,TGCGCCAGCAGTGACAGCCAAGAGACCCAGTACTTC,CASSDSQETQYF
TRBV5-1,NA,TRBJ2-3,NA,TGCGCCAGCAGCTCGGGACGGAACACAGATACGCAGTATTTT,CASSSGRNTDTQYF
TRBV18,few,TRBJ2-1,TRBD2,TGTGCCAGCTCACCATTCCCGACTAGCGGGGGCGATGAGCAGTTCTTC,CASSPFPTSGGDEQFF
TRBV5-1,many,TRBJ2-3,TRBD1,TGCGCCAGCAGCTTCCGACAGGGGTCGCCAACACATACGCAGTATTTT,CASSFRQGSPTHTQYF
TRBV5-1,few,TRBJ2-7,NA,TGCGCCAGCAGCTTGGAGGGGGGAGCCGAGCAGTACTTC,CASSLEGGAEQYF
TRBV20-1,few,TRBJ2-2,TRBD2,TGCAGTGCTAGAGATCCACTAGCGGGGGGTACCACCGGGGAGCTGTTTTTT,CSARDPLAGGTTGELFF
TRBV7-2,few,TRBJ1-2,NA,TGTGCCAGCAGCTTAGTCCCCGGGATAAGCTATGGCTACACCTTC,CASSLVPGISYGYTF
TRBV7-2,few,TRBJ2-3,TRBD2,TGTGCCAGCTCCTGGGGGGGGGTCACAGATACGCAGTATTTT,CASSWGGVTDTQYF
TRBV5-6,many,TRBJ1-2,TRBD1,TGTGCCAGCAGCTTGTGGACAGGGTCCCACGGCTACACCTTC,CASSLWTGSHGYTF
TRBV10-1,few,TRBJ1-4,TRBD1,TGCGCCAGACTGGAGGGGACAGGGGGGGAAAAACTGTTTTTT,CARLEGTGGEKLFF
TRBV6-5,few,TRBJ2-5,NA,TGTGCCAGCAGTTACTCCGCAGGGTGGGCAGAGACCCAGTACTTC,CASSYSAGWAETQYF
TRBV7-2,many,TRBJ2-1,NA,TGTGCCAGCAGCTTAGAGATGGAACGACCGGTCAAGTTCTTC,CASSLEMERPVKFF
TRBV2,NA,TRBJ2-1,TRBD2,TGTGCCAGCAGGGCGACTAGCGGGGGGCCCTACAATGAGCAGTTCTTC,CASRATSGGPYNEQFF
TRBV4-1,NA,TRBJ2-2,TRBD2,TGCGCCAGCAGCCAAGTTAAGGCGGGGGTGAACACCGGGGAGCTGTTTTTT,CASSQVKAGVNTGELFF
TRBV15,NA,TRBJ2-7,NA,TGTGCCACCAGCCGCGTCCGAGGAGAGGTTAGCTACGAGCAGTACTTC,CATSRVRGEVSYEQYF
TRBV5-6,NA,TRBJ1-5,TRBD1,TGTGCCAGCAGCTTCCGTGCGGGACAGGGCCTTCAGCCCCAGCATTTT,CASSFRAGQGLQPQHF
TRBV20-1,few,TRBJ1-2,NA,TGCAGTGCTAGTCCGCGGGGGACTAACTATGGCTACACCTTC,CSASPRGTNYGYTF
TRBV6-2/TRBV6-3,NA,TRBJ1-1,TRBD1,TGTGCCAGCAGTTACTCGCCCCAGGGGGCAAACACTGAAGCTTTCTTT,CASSYSPQGANTEAFF
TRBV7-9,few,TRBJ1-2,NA,TGTGCCAGCAGCGCAGGACTGGAGAGTAGGGGCTACACCTTC,CASSAGLESRGYTF
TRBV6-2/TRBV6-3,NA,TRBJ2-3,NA,TGTGCCAGCAGTTCCACCCCACTCCGCGGGGCCTGGTATAGCACAGATACGCAGTATTTT,CASSSTPLRGAWYSTDTQYF
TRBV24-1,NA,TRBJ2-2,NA,TGTGCCACCAGTGCCATATGGGGAAACACCGGGGAGCTGTTTTTT,CATSAIWGNTGELFF
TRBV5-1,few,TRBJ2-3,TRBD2,TGCGCCAGCAGCCCGGGACTAGAGGCAGATACGCAGTATTTT,CASSPGLEADTQYF
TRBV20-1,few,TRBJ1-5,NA,TGCGGGGGAAAACGGGATGACAATCAGCCCCAGCATTTT,CGGKRDDNQPQHF